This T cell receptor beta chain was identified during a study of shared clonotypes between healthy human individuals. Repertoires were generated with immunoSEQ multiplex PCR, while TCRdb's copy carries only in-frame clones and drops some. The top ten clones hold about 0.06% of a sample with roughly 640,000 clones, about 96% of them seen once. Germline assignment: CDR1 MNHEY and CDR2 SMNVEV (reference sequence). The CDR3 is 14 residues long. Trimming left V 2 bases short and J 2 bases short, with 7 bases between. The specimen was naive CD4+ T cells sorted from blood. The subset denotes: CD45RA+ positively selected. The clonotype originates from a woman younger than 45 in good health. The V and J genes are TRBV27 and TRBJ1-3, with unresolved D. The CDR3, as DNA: TGTGCCAGCAGTTTAACGCTGACTGGAAACACCATATATTTT. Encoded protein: CASSLTLTGNTIYF.